The 30 T cell receptor beta chains given below trace back to one sample, sequenced in a study of T-cell memory formation after mild COVID-19. MiXCR, applied by TCRdb to the 5' RACE reads, yields one record per CDR3 protein. The sample holds just under 150,000 distinct CDR3 sequences; 6% to 6.5% are singletons and the top ten take approximately 2.2%. Material for sequencing was PBMCs or a T cell subset sorted from them (not recorded which). These TCRs come from an adult woman who had mild COVID-19 (a few samples of this study predate the infection). Cell type and time point are not known.

This clonotype came up a few times. The chain couples TRBV19 to TRBJ1-2, with a possible D match to TRBD1 (5 bases). CDR1 and CDR2 (germline): LNHDA, SQIVND (reference sequence). V shed 5 bases and J shed 8 bases, with 18 bases lying between them. The CDR3 contains 14 residues. In DNA form, the CDR3 reads TGTGCCAGTAGTGTGACCGGGACCTCGGGGGGCTACACCTTC. Amino acids: CASSVTGTSGGYTF.

The chain carries TRBV6-2 or TRBV6-3 and TRBJ1-1; possible D gene TRBD1, 5 bases. The V and J ends lost 4 bases and 4 bases respectively, with 16 bases between them. This CDR3 spans 15 amino acids. CDR1 is MNHEY, CDR2 SVGEGT, per germline. CDR3 in amino acids: CASSSERGLATEAFF. Written as DNA, the CDR3 is TGTGCCAGCAGTTCCGAACGGGGGTTGGCCACTGAAGCTTTCTTT.

This clonotype appeared many times. The J gene is TRBJ2-5, the V gene TRBV25-1; 7 bases are a match to TRBD2. Germline V CDR1 and CDR2: MGHDK, SYGVNS. This CDR3 is built from 15 residues. J gave up 5 bases and V 3 bases, and 9 bases lay outside the gene matches. The DNA of the CDR3 is TGTGCCAGCAGTGACACAAACCCCGGGGGGGAGACCCAGTACTTC. Protein: CASSDTNPGGETQYF.

This clonotype was detected many times. This chain uses TRBV2 with TRBJ2-2; 8 bases align to TRBD1. Germline loops: CDR1 SNHLY, CDR2 FYNNEI. The J segment lost 0 bases and the V segment lost 10 bases, leaving 4 bases of the junction unmatched. CDR3 length: 14 amino acids. CDR3 sequence: CAKDRGSNTGELFF. Written as DNA, the CDR3 is TGTGCCAAAGACAGGGGATCGAACACCGGGGAGCTGTTTTTT. The full variable domain, in which reference TRBV2 and TRBJ2-2 provide the parts outside the CDR3, is EPEVTQTPSHQVTQMGQEVILRCVPISNHLYFYWYRQILGQKVEFLVSFYNNEISEKSEIFDDQFSVERPDGSNFTLKIRSTKLEDSAMYFCAKDRGSNTGELFFGEGSRLTVL.

The chain uses TRBV7-9 and TRBJ2-1, with D possibly matching TRBD2 (5 bases). The germline CDR1 and CDR2 sequences are SEHNR and FQNEAQ (reference sequence). The CDR3 is 14 residues long. V lost 0 bases and J 10 bases, leaving 13 bases between the germline ends. The DNA for the CDR3 is TGTGCCAGCAGCTTAGCGGAGGTGGTGGGGGAGCAGTTCTTC. Residues: CASSLAEVVGEQFF.

Only a few counts were recorded for this clonotype. The chain joins TRBV7-2 to TRBJ1-1; D remains unclear. The CDR3 contains 15 residues. The V gene lost 1 base and the J gene lost 12 bases, with 21 bases spanning the gap. Germline V CDR1 and CDR2: SGHTA, FQGNSA. CDR3 coding DNA: TGTGCCAGCAGCTTAGAGGGAACGGGTTATTTTGAGACTTTCTTT. Residues: CASSLEGTGYFETFF.

There are a few counts of this clonotype. The chain recombines TRBV5-1 with TRBJ2-7, with 12 nucleotides matching TRBD2. The CDR3 length is 17 residues. The germline CDR1 and CDR2 sequences are SGHRS and YFSETQ. The trim removed 0 bases at V and 5 bases at J, leaving 9 bases unmatched. The chain's CDR3 is CASSLAAVGLAGHEQYF. The CDR3 bases are TGCGCCAGCAGCTTGGCCGCTGTAGGACTAGCGGGGCACGAGCAGTACTTC.

This clonotype showed up many times. CDR3 coding DNA: TGTGCCAGCAGCCCCTCGGCAGGCGCTTTCTTT. This codes for CASSPSAGAFF. The V gene is TRBV7-9, the J gene TRBJ1-1; unclear D gene. This CDR3 has 11 amino acids. V was cut by 5 bases and J by 11 bases, with 12 bases left in between. Looked up from germline, CDR1 is SEHNR and CDR2 is FQNEAQ (reference sequence). The whole variable domain, remainder taken from reference TRBV7-9 and TRBJ1-1, is DTGVSQNPRHKITKRGQNVTFRCDPISEHNRLYWYRQTLGQGPEFLTYFQNEAQLEKSRLLSDRFSAERPKGSFSTLEIQRTEQGDSAMYLCASSPSAGAFFGQGTRLTVV.

The chain employs TRBV12-3 or TRBV12-4 and TRBJ1-2; D is perhaps TRBD1 (5 bases). The CDR3 is 13 residues long. V lost 4 bases and J 8 bases, leaving 14 bases between the germline ends. The DNA for the CDR3 is TGTGCCAGCAGTTGGGGGTCGGGGTCGGGCTACACCTTC. It is translated as CASSWGSGSGYTF.

Ten or more counts support this clonotype. The chain links TRBV12-3 or TRBV12-4 to TRBJ2-7; 9 bases are shared with TRBD2. The CDR3 totals 15 residues. After removal of 6 bases from V and 2 bases from J, the junction contained 8 bases not matched to a gene. The CDR3 DNA reads TGTGCCAGCAGCCCAGTTGGCGGGAGGGCCTACGAGCAGTACTTC. Translating it yields CASSPVGGRAYEQYF.

This clonotype was detected ten times or more. The chain has TRBV12-3 or TRBV12-4 and TRBJ2-2; the match to TRBD2 covers 9 bases. V lost 5 bases to trimming and J lost 4 bases; unmatched junction nucleotides: 5. The CDR3 runs 15 residues. The CDR3 spells CASSPSGRLTGELFF. The CDR3 bases are TGTGCCAGCAGTCCGAGCGGGAGGCTCACCGGGGAGCTGTTTTTT.

This clonotype was detected ten times or more. This chain uses TRBV18 with TRBJ2-7; D is unresolved. The germline gives CDR1 KGHSH, CDR2 LQKENI. This CDR3 comprises 14 residues. V was pared by 6 bases and J by 0 bases, with 12 bases between. CDR3 region: CASSPGTSSYEQYF. CDR3 nucleotide sequence: TGTGCCAGCTCCCCGGGTACCAGCTCCTACGAGCAGTACTTC. The full variable domain, in which reference TRBV18 and TRBJ2-7 provide the parts outside the CDR3, is NAGVMQNPRHLVRRRGQEARLRCSPMKGHSHVYWYRQLPEEGLKFMVYLQKENIIDESGMPKERFSAEFPKEGPSILRIQQVVRGDSAAYFCASSPGTSSYEQYFGPGTRLTVT.

This clonotype was seen ten or more times. The chain recombines TRBV6-6 with TRBJ1-1; D possibly corresponds to TRBD1 (5 bases). Per the germline V gene, CDR1 is MNHNY and CDR2 is SVGAGI (reference sequence). This CDR3 has 12 amino acids. V was shortened by 8 bases and J by 8 bases, with 15 bases between the two germline ends. This CDR3 reads CASGGAGPEAFF. CDR3 in DNA: TGTGCCAGCGGAGGGGCAGGTCCGGAAGCTTTCTTT.

In the case of this clonotype: Compared with germline, one end of the junction differs, possibly owing to a read error. The chain employs TRBV5-1 and TRBJ1-6, with D tentatively TRBD1 (5 bases). Germline V gene lookup returns CDR1 SGHRS and CDR2 YFSETQ. The CDR3 runs 14 residues. The CDR3 DNA reads as TGCGCCACCAGCGACGGGACTTATAATTCACCCCTCCACTTT. Protein sequence: CATSDGTYNSPLHF.

In its sample, this clonotype was seen many times. The chain employs TRBV10-3 and TRBJ2-3; D call uncertain. Germline V gene sequence: CDR1 ENHRY, CDR2 SYGVKD. Trimming took 10 bases from V and 4 from J, leaving 15 bases between them. The CDR3 has 13 residues. The CDR3 DNA reads TGTGCCACCTGTACCACGCCCTCAGATACGCAGTATTTT. This codes for CATCTTPSDTQYF.

This clonotype was observed at least ten times. This chain links TRBV12-3 or TRBV12-4 with TRBJ2-6; D not certain. The CDR3 covers 14 residues. Trimming took off 3 bases at V and 0 bases at J, with 3 bases between the two ends. The CDR3 reads CASSFFSGANVLTF. The CDR3 DNA is TGTGCCAGCAGTTTTTTCTCTGGGGCCAACGTCCTGACTTTC.

The table lists this clonotype with a few counts. The chain recombines TRBV12-3 or TRBV12-4 with TRBJ2-1; 9 nucleotides line up with TRBD2. Unmatched junction bases numbered 5, after V lost 5 bases and J lost 6 bases. CDR3 length equals 14 residues. The CDR3 region has the DNA TGTGCCAGCAGTCCCGGGACTAGCTTCAATGAGCAGTTCTTC. Translation: CASSPGTSFNEQFF.

In its sample, this clonotype was seen many times. V is TRBV5-1 and J is TRBJ2-1; D is undetermined. V dropped 1 base and J dropped 8 bases, with 4 bases sitting between them. CDR1 SGHRS and CDR2 YFSETQ come from the germline V gene. The CDR3 spans 11 residues. This CDR3 reads CASSLLDEQFF. CDR3 nucleotide sequence: TGCGCCAGCAGCTTGTTGGATGAGCAGTTCTTC.

This clonotype turned up a few times. The chain links TRBV9 to TRBJ1-1; D might be TRBD1 (6 bases). Deletions cut 3 bases from V and 1 base from J, with 10 bases between. CDR3 length: 14 amino acids. CDR1 is SGDLS and CDR2 is YYNGEE in the germline V gene. CDR3 residues: CASSGLGQNTEAFF. The CDR3 DNA reads TGTGCCAGCAGCGGCCTGGGACAGAACACTGAAGCTTTCTTT.

This clonotype has a count of ten or more. Here the CDR3 reads CASSSSTWRHDTQYF. The CDR3, as DNA: TGTGCCAGCAGCTCATCGACTTGGCGTCATGATACGCAGTATTTT. The chain couples TRBV11-2 to TRBJ2-3, with D unresolved. The CDR3 runs 15 residues. V lost 4 bases to trimming and J lost 6 bases, with 17 bases between them. Germline V CDR1 and CDR2: SGHAT, FQNNGV.

The chain joins TRBV12-3 or TRBV12-4 to TRBJ2-1, with 7 bases aligning to TRBD1. The CDR3 spans 15 residues. Losses at the gene ends were 3 bases for V and 7 bases for J; bases not matched to a gene: 9. CDR3 loop: CASSFTGAAGNEQFF. CDR3 sequence (DNA): TGTGCCAGCAGTTTTACAGGGGCTGCTGGGAATGAGCAGTTCTTC.

This clonotype was found many times. V is TRBV18 and J is TRBJ2-4; D not certain. Germline V gives CDR1 KGHSH, CDR2 LQKENI. The V end was cut by 4 bases, the J end by 11 bases, with 12 bases between. The CDR3 loop spans 12 amino acids. The CDR3 loop is CASSLVNGFQYF. In nucleotides, the CDR3 is TGTGCCAGCTCACTCGTAAATGGGTTTCAGTACTTC.

CDR3 bases: TGCGCCAGCAGCCGCGCCCTAAACAGGGCCGGGGAGCTGTTTTTT. Its translation: CASSRALNRAGELFF. The gene calls are TRBV4-1 and TRBJ2-2, with TRBD1 as a possible D gene (6 bases). Germline loops: CDR1 MGHRA, CDR2 YSYEKL. The CDR3 runs 15 residues. Trimming pared 4 bases from V and 6 bases from J, leaving 15 bases between.

This clonotype has more than one count but fewer than ten. The V and J genes are TRBV3-1 and TRBJ1-6; tentative D call: TRBD1 (5 bases). Germline V gene lookup returns CDR1 LGHDT and CDR2 YNNKEL (reference sequence). The V and J ends lost 2 bases and 7 bases respectively, with 9 bases between them. The CDR3 is 14 amino acids. As DNA, the CDR3 is TGTGCCAGCAGCCAACAGGGAACGAATTCACCCCTCCACTTT. This encodes CASSQQGTNSPLHF.

This clonotype was seen many times. The rearrangement links TRBV29-1 to TRBJ1-1, with 7 bases identical to TRBD1. CDR1 SQVTM and CDR2 ANQGSEA come from the germline V gene. CDR3 length: 12 residues. V was pared by 8 bases and J by 2 bases, with 5 bases of the junction left unmatched. The CDR3 region is CSSHRGNTEAFF. The DNA of the CDR3 is TGCAGCTCCCACAGGGGCAACACTGAAGCTTTCTTT.

This clonotype has only a few counts. J is TRBJ2-3 and V is TRBV6-5; TRBD2 matches at 9 bases. Germline V gives CDR1 MNHEY, CDR2 SVGAGI. This CDR3 has 16 residues. The V gene end was trimmed by 6 bases and the J gene end by 6 bases; junction bases not matched to a gene: 13. The CDR3: CASSPASSGERDTQYF. The CDR3 bases are TGTGCCAGCAGCCCCGCTTCTAGCGGGGAGAGGGATACGCAGTATTTT.

V gene TRBV7-6 combines with J gene TRBJ1-5, with D tentatively TRBD1 (6 bases). The germline gives CDR1 SGHVS, CDR2 FNYEAQ. Trimming shortened V by 2 bases and J by 3 bases, and 14 bases separated the two germline ends. This CDR3 is 16 amino acids long. The chain's CDR3 is CASSLSPPGANQPQHF. The CDR3 nucleotides are TGTGCCAGCAGCTTAAGCCCCCCAGGGGCCAATCAGCCCCAGCATTTT.

V gene TRBV5-1 combines with J gene TRBJ2-7; 15 bases are shared with TRBD2. Germline values: CDR1 SGHRS, CDR2 YFSETQ. This CDR3 comprises 19 residues. V shed 4 bases, J shed 1 base, and the junction held 12 bases outside the gene matches. CDR3 protein: CASSPPGTSGGTGSYEQYF. The CDR3 region has the DNA TGCGCCAGCAGCCCTCCCGGGACTAGCGGGGGGACGGGATCCTACGAGCAGTACTTC.

This clonotype came up many times. The chain carries TRBV4-3 and TRBJ1-1; possible D gene TRBD1, 6 bases. Looked up from germline, CDR1 is LGHNA and CDR2 is YSLEER. With 3 bases removed from V and 5 bases from J, the gap between germline ends came to 10 bases. The CDR3 loop spans 13 amino acids. In DNA form, the CDR3 reads TGCGCCAGCAGCCAGACCCAGGGGACTGAAGCTTTCTTT. This encodes CASSQTQGTEAFF.

V gene TRBV5-6 combines with J gene TRBJ1-2, with 10 bases lining up with TRBD1. Losses at the gene ends were 4 bases for V and 10 bases for J; bases not matched to a gene: 10. Germline values: CDR1 SGHDT, CDR2 YYEEEE. The CDR3 has 14 amino acids. The CDR3, as DNA: TGTGCCAGCAGCATCCGAAGGGGACAGGGGTTCTACACCTTC. Protein product: CASSIRRGQGFYTF.